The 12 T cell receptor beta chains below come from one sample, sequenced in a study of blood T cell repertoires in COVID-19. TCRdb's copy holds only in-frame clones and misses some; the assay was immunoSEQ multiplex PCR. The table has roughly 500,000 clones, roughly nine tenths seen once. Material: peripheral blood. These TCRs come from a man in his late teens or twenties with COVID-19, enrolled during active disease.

The CDR3 region has the DNA TGTGCCAGCAGTGACTCGACTACAGATACGCAGTATTTT. Encoded protein: CASSDSTTDTQYF. The chain uses TRBV6-4 and TRBJ2-3, with no clear D. The V end lost 0 bases, the J end lost 3 bases, and 4 bases lay between the germline ends. CDR1 and CDR2 from the germline V gene are MRHNA and SNTAGT. This CDR3 is built from 13 residues.

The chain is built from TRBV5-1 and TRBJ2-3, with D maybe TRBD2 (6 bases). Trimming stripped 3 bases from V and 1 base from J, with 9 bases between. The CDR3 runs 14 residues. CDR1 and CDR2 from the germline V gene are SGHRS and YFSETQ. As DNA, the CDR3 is TGCGCCAGCAGCTCGGGACTCGGCACAGATACGCAGTATTTT. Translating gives CASSSGLGTDTQYF.

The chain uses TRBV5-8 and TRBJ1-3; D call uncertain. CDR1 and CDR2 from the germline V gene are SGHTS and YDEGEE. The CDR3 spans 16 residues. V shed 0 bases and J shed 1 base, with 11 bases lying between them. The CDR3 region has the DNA TGTGCCAGCAGCTTGGGTTCACTCTGGTCTGGAAACACCATATATTTT. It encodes CASSLGSLWSGNTIYF.

CDR3 loop: CATSDSGRGSYEQYF. For the CDR3, the DNA is TGTGCCACCAGTGATTCGGGCAGGGGCTCCTACGAGCAGTACTTC. The chain uses TRBV24-1 and TRBJ2-7; perhaps TRBD1 as D (6 bases). The germline gives CDR1 KGHDR, CDR2 SFDVKD. Trimming removed 2 bases at V and 0 bases at J, with 10 bases between. CDR3 length: 15 residues.

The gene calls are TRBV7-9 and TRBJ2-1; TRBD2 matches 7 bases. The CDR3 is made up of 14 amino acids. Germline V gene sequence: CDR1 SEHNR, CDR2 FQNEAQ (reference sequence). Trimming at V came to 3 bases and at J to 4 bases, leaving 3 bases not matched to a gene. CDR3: CASSLAGEYNEQFF. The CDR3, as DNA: TGTGCCAGCAGCTTGGCGGGGGAATACAATGAGCAGTTCTTC. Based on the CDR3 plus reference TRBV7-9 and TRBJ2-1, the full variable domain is DTGVSQNPRHKITKRGQNVTFRCDPISEHNRLYWYRQTLGQGPEFLTYFQNEAQLEKSRLLSDRFSAERPKGSFSTLEIQRTEQGDSAMYLCASSLAGEYNEQFFGPGTRLTVL.

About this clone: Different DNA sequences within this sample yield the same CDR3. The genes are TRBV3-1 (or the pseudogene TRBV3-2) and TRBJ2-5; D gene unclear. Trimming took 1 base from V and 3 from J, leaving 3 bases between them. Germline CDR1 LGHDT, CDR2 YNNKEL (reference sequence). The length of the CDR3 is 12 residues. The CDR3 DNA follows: TGTGCCAGCAGCCAAGGAGAAGAGACCCAGTACTTC. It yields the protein CASSQGEETQYF.

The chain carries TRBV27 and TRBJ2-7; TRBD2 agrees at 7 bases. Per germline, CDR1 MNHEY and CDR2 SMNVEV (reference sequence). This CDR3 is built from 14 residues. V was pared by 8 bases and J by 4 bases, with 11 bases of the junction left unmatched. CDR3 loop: CASSGPGLTYEQYF. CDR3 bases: TGTGCCAGCTCGGGCCCGGGACTAACTTACGAGCAGTACTTC.

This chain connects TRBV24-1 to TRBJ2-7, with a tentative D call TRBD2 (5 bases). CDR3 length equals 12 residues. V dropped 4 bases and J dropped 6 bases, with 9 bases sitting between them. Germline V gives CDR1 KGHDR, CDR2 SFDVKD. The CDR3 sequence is CATSDGVGEQYF. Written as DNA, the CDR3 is TGTGCCACCAGTGACGGGGTGGGCGAGCAGTACTTC.

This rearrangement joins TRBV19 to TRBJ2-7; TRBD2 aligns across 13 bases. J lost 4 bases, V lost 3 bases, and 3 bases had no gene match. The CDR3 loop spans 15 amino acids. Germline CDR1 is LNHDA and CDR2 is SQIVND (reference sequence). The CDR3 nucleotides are TGTGCCAGTAGTATCCGACTAGCGGGAGGATACGAGCAGTACTTC. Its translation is CASSIRLAGGYEQYF. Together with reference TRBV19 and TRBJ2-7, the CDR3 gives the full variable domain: DGGITQSPKYLFRKEGQNVTLSCEQNLNHDAMYWYRQDPGQGLRLIYYSQIVNDFQKGDIAEGYSVSREKKESFPLTVTSAQKNPTAFYLCASSIRLAGGYEQYFGPGTRLTVT.

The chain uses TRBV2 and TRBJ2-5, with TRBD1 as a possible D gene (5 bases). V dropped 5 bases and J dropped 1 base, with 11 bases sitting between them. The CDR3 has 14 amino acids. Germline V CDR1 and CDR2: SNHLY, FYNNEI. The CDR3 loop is CASSYGQLQETQYF. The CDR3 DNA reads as TGTGCCAGCAGTTACGGACAACTCCAAGAGACCCAGTACTTC. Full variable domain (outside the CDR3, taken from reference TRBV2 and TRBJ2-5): EPEVTQTPSHQVTQMGQEVILRCVPISNHLYFYWYRQILGQKVEFLVSFYNNEISEKSEIFDDQFSVERPDGSNFTLKIRSTKLEDSAMYFCASSYGQLQETQYFGPGTRLLVL.

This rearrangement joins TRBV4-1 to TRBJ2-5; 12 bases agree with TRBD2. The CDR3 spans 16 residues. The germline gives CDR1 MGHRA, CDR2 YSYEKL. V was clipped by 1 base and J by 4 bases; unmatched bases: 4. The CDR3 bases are TGCGCCAGCAGCCAAGGACTAGCGGGAGTCGTAGAGACCCAGTACTTC. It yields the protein CASSQGLAGVVETQYF.

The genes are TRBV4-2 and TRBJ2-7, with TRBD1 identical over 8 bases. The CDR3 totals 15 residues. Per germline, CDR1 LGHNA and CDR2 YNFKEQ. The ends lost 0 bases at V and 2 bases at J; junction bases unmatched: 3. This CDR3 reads CASSQEDRAPYEQYF. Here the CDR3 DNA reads TGTGCCAGCAGCCAAGAGGACAGGGCGCCCTACGAGCAGTACTTC.